The rows below give T cell receptor beta chains drawn from one sample of a study of T cell changes during pregnancy in multiple sclerosis. Clones were sequenced by immunoSEQ multiplex PCR, and TCRdb holds only the in-frame ones, with some missing. The top ten hold 5.5% to 7.5% of the sample, which has about 36,000 clones, 88% seen once. The source was CD8+ T cells from peripheral blood mononuclear cells, collected in the third trimester of pregnancy. The receptors here all came from a female donor with multiple sclerosis, enrolled in a pregnancy study. CDR3s leave out the opening cysteine and the closing phenylalanine or tryptophan. Each record gives: clone size, J gene, V gene, CDR3 length, CDR3 protein. The size of a clone is reported for some rows only, either as once, few or many, or as a class for expanded clones.

>.|TRBJ2-5|TRBV2|17
ASSEAHGFGWGLQETQY
>.|TRBJ2-3|TRBV21-1|14
ASSNSGTGDEDTQY
>.|TRBJ1-1|TRBV7-9|12
ASSQSGGITEAF
>.|TRBJ2-3|TRBV5-6|14
ASSLGASGGYNTQY
>.|TRBJ2-1|TRBV11-3|11
ASSPNGNYEQF
>few|TRBJ1-6|TRBV9|12
ASSVLQGNSPLH
>.|TRBJ2-2|TRBV9|15
ASSVARDRANTGELF
>once|TRBJ2-5|TRBV6-1|14
ASSERGYRDQETQY
>.|TRBJ1-5|TRBV19|11
ASNPLGGQPQH
>.|TRBJ2-2|TRBV7-9|15
ASSGTGGTGNTGELF
>.|TRBJ2-7|TRBV29-1|11
SVGPQGGYEQY
>.|TRBJ1-4|TRBV4-1|10
ASSPGGVRLF
>.|TRBJ1-4|TRBV30|11
AWSARVGEKLF
>.|TRBJ1-1|TRBV6-5|11
TSLSAGGTEAF
>.|TRBJ2-3|TRBV28|15
ASSWPGLAGDTDTQY
>.|TRBJ1-4|TRBV10-3|15
AISRRTGAPQNEKLF
>few|TRBJ1-4|TRBV28|14
ASSKRSDRGHEKLF
>.|TRBJ2-1|TRBV6-4|14
ASSESVGTGGNEQF
>.|TRBJ1-3|TRBV11-2|13
ASSPRMFASHTIY
>.|TRBJ1-1|TRBV7-2|15
ASSSWAPYAGNTEAF